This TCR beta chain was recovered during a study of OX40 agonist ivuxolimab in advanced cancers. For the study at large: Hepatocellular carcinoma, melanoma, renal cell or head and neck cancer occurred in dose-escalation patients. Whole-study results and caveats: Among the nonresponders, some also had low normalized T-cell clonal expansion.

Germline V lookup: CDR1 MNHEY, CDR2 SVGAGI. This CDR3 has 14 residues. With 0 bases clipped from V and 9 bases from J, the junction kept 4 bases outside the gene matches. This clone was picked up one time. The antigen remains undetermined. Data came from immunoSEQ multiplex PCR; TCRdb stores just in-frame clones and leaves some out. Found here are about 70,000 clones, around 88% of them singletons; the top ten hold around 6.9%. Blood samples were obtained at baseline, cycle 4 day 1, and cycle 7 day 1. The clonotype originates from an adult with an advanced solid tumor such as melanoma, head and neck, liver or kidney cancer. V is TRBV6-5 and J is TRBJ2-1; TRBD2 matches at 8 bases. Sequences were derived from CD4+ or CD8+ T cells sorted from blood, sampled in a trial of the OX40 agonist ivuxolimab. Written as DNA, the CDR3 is TGTGCCAGCAGTTACTCGACGGGAGGGGCTGAGCAGTTCTTC. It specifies CASSYSTGGAEQFF.